Below, 9 T cell receptor beta chains from the same sample are listed, as sequenced in a study of regulatory T cells in long-lasting Graves disease. CDR3 regions were amplified by Arm-PCR using iRepertoire HTBI primers to build TCR beta libraries. TCRdb redid the calling of the multiplex PCR reads with MiXCR, one entry per CDR3 protein. The table has about 440,000 distinct CDR3 sequences, about 16% seen once. Time point reported: newly diagnosed GD, antithyroid drugs for less than 3 months. Researchers made the TCR library from RNA that was extracted from PBMCs. These data were likewise used in another study, on T cells in Graves' hyperthyroidism and ophthalmopathy.

Specimen: peripheral blood mononuclear cells (PBMCs), collected at new diagnosis, from a patient treated with antithyroid drugs. The receptor set was obtained from a woman in her 30s with Graves disease.

Of note for this clonotype: This may stem from a read error, because a much larger clone lies one nucleotide away. The V call is TRBV7-9, the J call TRBJ1-1; D remains unclear. This CDR3 contains 15 residues. The V gene's germline CDR1 is SEHNR and CDR2 FQNEAQ (reference sequence). The DNA of the CDR3 is TGTGCCAGCAGCTTGGACCGAAGGCTGGGCACTGAAGCTTCCTTT. Its protein is CASSLDRRLGTEASF.

This clonotype has ten or more counts. This chain joins TRBV28 and TRBJ2-3; D is tentatively TRBD1 or TRBD2 (7 bases each). Germline V gene lookup returns CDR1 MDHEN and CDR2 SYDVKM. Trimming took 6 bases from V and 3 from J, leaving 19 bases between them. This CDR3 comprises 16 residues. In DNA form, the CDR3 reads TGTGCCAGCAGCACTATCAGGGAGGGGGCAACAGATACGCAGTATTTT. Protein: CASSTIREGATDTQYF.

The rearrangement links TRBV7-2 to TRBJ2-7; TRBD2 aligns across 10 bases. The germline V gene has CDR1 SGHTA and CDR2 FQGNSA. Trimming at V came to 5 bases and at J to 2 bases, leaving 9 bases not matched to a gene. CDR3 length: 16 residues. The CDR3 reads CASSRWASGSTYEQYF. For the CDR3, the DNA is TGTGCCAGCAGCCGCTGGGCTAGCGGGAGCACCTACGAGCAGTACTTC.

This clonotype was observed at least ten times. The chain uses TRBV11-1 and TRBJ2-3; weak D call: TRBD2 (5 bases). Trimming shortened V by 10 bases and J by 4 bases, and 15 bases separated the two germline ends. The CDR3 covers 13 residues. The germline CDR1 and CDR2 sequences are SGHAT and FQDESV (reference sequence). The CDR3 DNA reads as TGTGCCATCCGCTGGGCGGGCGCAGATACGCAGTATTTT. It encodes CAIRWAGADTQYF. Looking up the rest from reference TRBV11-1 and TRBJ2-3 gives the full variable domain: EAEVAQSPRYKITEKSQAVAFWCDPISGHATLYWYRQILGQGPELLVQFQDESVVDDSQLPKDRFSAERLKGVDSTLKIQPAELGDSAMYLCAIRWAGADTQYFGPGTRLTVL.

In its sample, this clonotype was seen many times. This chain connects TRBV6-2 or TRBV6-3 to TRBJ2-1, with 7 positions matching TRBD1. Unmatched junction bases numbered 7, after V lost 3 bases and J lost 5 bases. The CDR3 consists of 15 residues. The germline V gene encodes CDR1 MNHEY and CDR2 SVGEGT. CDR3 protein: CASSYIPDRDNEQFF. CDR3 DNA sequence: TGTGCCAGCAGTTATATTCCCGACAGGGACAATGAGCAGTTCTTC.

The V and J genes are TRBV29-1 and TRBJ2-6; no firm D call. Trimming pared 4 bases from V and 11 bases from J, leaving 9 bases between. The CDR3 spans 11 residues. In germline, CDR1 is SQVTM, CDR2 ANQGSEA. CDR3 bases: TGCAGCGTTGTTGCCAAGCACGTCCTGACTTTC. This translates into CSVVAKHVLTF.

This clonotype was recorded at least ten times. The rearrangement joins TRBV29-1 to TRBJ1-1; a weak D match, TRBD1 (5 bases). This CDR3 contains 13 residues. V shed 7 bases and J shed 2 bases, with 14 bases lying between them. Germline CDR1 is SQVTM and CDR2 is ANQGSEA. CDR3 coding DNA: TGCAGCGCCTGCAGGGAGATCAACACTGAAGCTTTCTTT. Residues: CSACREINTEAFF.

This clonotype has only a few counts. V is TRBV6-1 and J is TRBJ1-1, with a possible D match to TRBD1 (5 bases). Trimming stripped 6 bases from V and 1 base from J, with 15 bases between. CDR3 length equals 15 residues. The V gene's germline CDR1 is MNHNS and CDR2 SASEGT. The CDR3 loop is CASSRTSIRNTEAFF. Here the CDR3 DNA reads TGTGCCAGCAGCCGGACAAGTATACGGAACACTGAAGCTTTCTTT.

This clonotype was seen repeatedly, ten times or more. CDR3 coding DNA: TGTGCCAGCATGTTGGCGGGATCCTACAATGAGCAGTTCTTC. Encoded protein: CASMLAGSYNEQFF. The chain is built from TRBV6-1 and TRBJ2-1; D possibly corresponds to TRBD2 (6 bases). Germline V gene data show CDR1 as MNHNS and CDR2 as SASEGT. Trimming removed 7 bases at V and 1 base at J, with 11 bases between. The CDR3 runs 14 residues.